Sequencing of this T cell receptor (beta chain) was carried out in a study of blood T cell repertoires in COVID-19. This clone was seen a few times. Sequencing was performed with immunoSEQ multiplex PCR; in TCRdb, only in-frame clones are kept and a portion is missing. This table has hundreds of thousands of clones, roughly 84% appearing once. The sequencing sample was made of peripheral blood. This receptor was taken from a man aged 40-55 years with acute or convalescent COVID-19.

The CDR3 loop reads CASSMGPTRAEAFF. The DNA of the CDR3 is TGTGCCAGCAGCATGGGGCCCACAAGGGCTGAAGCTTTCTTT. The V gene is TRBV7-2, the J gene TRBJ1-1; maybe TRBD1 (5 bases). The CDR3 is made up of 14 amino acids. Trimming shortened V by 5 bases and J by 6 bases, and 16 bases separated the two germline ends. The germline V gene encodes CDR1 SGHTA and CDR2 FQGNSA. The whole variable domain, remainder taken from reference TRBV7-2 and TRBJ1-1, is GAGVSQSPSNKVTEKGKDVELRCDPISGHTALYWYRQSLGQGLEFLIYFQGNSAPDKSGLPSDRFSAERTGGSVSTLTIQRTQQEDSAVYLCASSMGPTRAEAFFGQGTRLTVV.